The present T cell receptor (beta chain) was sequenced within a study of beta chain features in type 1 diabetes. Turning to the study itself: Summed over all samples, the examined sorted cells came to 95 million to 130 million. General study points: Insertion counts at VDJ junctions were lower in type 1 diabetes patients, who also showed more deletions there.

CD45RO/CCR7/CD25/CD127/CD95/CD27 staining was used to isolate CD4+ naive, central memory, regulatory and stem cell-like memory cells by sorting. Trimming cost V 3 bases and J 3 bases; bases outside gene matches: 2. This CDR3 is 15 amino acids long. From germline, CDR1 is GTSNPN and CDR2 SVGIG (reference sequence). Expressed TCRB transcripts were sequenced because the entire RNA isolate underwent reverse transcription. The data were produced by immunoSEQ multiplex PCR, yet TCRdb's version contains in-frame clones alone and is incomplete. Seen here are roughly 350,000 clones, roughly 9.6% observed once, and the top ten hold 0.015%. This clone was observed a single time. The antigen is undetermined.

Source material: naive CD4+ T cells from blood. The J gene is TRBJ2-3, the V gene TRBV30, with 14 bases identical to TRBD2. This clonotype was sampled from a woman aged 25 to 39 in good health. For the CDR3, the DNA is TGTGCCTGGAGGGGGACTAGCGGGGGAACAGATACGCAGTATTTT. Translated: CAWRGTSGGTDTQYF.